This T cell receptor beta chain was recovered during a study of shared clonotypes between healthy human individuals. Produced via immunoSEQ multiplex PCR; TCRdb's table is partial and in-frame only. The sample lists some 1 million clones; around 74% were seen once. V lost 4 bases, J lost 0 bases, and 17 bases lay in between. Looked up from germline, CDR1 is ENHRY and CDR2 is SYGVKD. The CDR3 runs 17 residues. Material for sequencing was memory CD4+ T cells sorted from blood. The subset was: CD45RA-negative fraction. The receptor's source is a man between 18 and 29 years old in good health. This sequence joins TRBV10-3 and TRBJ2-3, with D perhaps TRBD1 (6 bases). In nucleotides, the CDR3 is TGTGCCATCAGTGGTCGAACAGGGAATCCTAGCACAGATACGCAGTATTTT. It translates to CAISGRTGNPSTDTQYF.